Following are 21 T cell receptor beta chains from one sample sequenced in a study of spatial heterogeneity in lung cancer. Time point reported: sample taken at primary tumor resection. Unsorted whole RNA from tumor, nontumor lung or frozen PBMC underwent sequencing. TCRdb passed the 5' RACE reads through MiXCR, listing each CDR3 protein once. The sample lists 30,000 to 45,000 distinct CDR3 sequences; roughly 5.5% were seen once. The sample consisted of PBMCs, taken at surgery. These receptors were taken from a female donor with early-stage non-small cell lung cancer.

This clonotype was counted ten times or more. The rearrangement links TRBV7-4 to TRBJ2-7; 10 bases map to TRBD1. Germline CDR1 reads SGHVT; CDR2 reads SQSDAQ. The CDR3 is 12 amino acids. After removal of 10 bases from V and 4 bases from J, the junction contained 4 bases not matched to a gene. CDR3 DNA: TGTGCCACGACAGGGGGCCAGTACGAGCAGTACTTC. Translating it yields CATTGGQYEQYF.

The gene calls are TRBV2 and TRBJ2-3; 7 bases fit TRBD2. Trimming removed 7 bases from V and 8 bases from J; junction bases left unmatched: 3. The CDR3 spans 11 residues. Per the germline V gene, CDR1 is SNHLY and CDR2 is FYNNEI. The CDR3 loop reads CASNLAATQYF. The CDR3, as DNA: TGTGCCAGCAACCTAGCGGCTACGCAGTATTTT. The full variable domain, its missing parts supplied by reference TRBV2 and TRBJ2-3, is EPEVTQTPSHQVTQMGQEVILRCVPISNHLYFYWYRQILGQKVEFLVSFYNNEISEKSEIFDDQFSVERPDGSNFTLKIRSTKLEDSAMYFCASNLAATQYFGPGTRLTVL.

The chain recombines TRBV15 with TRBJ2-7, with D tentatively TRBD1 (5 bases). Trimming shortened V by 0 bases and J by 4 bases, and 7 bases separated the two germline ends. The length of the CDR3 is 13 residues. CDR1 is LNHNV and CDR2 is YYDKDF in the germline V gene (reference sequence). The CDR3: CATSRDQGYEQYF. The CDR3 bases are TGTGCCACCAGCAGAGATCAGGGATACGAGCAGTACTTC.

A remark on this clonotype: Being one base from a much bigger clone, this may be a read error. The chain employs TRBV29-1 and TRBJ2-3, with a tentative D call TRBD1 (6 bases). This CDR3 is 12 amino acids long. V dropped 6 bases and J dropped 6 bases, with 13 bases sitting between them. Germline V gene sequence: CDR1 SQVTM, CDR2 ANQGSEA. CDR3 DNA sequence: TGCAGCGTGCGACAGGAATCGGATACGCAGTATTTT. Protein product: CSVRQESDTQYF.

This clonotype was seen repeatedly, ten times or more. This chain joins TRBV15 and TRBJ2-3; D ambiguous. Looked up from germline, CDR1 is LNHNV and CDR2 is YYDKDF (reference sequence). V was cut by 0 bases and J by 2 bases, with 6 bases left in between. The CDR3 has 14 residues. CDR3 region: CATSRDPSTDTQYF. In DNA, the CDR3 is TGTGCCACCAGCAGAGATCCCTCCACAGATACGCAGTATTTT.

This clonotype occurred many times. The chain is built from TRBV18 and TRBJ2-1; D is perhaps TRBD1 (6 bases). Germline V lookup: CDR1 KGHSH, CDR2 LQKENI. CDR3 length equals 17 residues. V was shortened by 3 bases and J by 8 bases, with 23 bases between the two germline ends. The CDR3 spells CASSPGRLAERGYEQFF. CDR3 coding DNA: TGTGCCAGCTCACCGGGGCGGTTGGCAGAGAGGGGGTATGAGCAGTTCTTC. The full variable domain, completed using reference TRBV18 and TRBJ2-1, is NAGVMQNPRHLVRRRGQEARLRCSPMKGHSHVYWYRQLPEEGLKFMVYLQKENIIDESGMPKERFSAEFPKEGPSILRIQQVVRGDSAAYFCASSPGRLAERGYEQFFGPGTRLTVL.

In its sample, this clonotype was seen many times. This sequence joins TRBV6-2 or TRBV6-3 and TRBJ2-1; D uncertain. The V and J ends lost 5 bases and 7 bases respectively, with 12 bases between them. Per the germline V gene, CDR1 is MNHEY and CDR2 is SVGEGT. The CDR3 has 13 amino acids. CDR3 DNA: TGTGCCAGCAGTCCCGCCATTCAAAATGAGCAGTTCTTC. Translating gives CASSPAIQNEQFF.

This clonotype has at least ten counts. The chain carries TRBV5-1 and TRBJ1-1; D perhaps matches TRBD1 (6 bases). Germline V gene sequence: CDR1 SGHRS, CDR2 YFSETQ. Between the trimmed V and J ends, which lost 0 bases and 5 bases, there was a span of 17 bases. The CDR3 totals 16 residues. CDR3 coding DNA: TGCGCCAGCAGCTTGGCCGGTATTGGGGGGCAGACTGAAGCTTTCTTT. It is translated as CASSLAGIGGQTEAFF.

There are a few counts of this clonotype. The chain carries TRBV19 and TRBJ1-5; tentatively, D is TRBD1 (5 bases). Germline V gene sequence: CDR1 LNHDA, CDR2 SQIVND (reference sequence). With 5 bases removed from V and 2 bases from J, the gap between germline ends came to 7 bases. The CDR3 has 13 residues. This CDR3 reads CASSRDGNQPQHF. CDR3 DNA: TGTGCCAGTAGTCGGGACGGCAATCAGCCCCAGCATTTT.

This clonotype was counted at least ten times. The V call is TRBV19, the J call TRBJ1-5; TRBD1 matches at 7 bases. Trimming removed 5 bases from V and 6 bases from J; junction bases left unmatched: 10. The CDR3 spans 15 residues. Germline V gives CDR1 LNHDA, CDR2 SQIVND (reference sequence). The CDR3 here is CASSSRQGLSQPQHF. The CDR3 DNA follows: TGTGCCAGTAGTTCTCGACAGGGTTTGAGTCAGCCCCAGCATTTT.

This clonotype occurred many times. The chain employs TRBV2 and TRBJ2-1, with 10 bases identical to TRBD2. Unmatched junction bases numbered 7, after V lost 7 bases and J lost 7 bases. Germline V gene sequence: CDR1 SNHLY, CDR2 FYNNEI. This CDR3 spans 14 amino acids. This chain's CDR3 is CASTASGGENEQFF. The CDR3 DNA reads TGTGCCAGCACTGCCAGCGGGGGGGAGAATGAGCAGTTCTTC.

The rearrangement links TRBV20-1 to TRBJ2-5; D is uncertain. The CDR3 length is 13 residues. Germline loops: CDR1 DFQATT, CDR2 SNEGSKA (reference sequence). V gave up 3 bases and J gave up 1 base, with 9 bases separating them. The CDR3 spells CSASSPGQETQYF. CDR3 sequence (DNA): TGCAGTGCTAGCTCGCCGGGCCAAGAGACCCAGTACTTC.

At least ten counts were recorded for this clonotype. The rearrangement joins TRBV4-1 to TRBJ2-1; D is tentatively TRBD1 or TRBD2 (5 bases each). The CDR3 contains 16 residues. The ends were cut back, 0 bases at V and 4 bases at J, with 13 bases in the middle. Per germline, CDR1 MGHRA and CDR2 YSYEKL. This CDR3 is CASSQESRGSYNEQFF. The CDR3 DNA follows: TGCGCCAGCAGCCAAGAGTCGAGGGGTTCATACAATGAGCAGTTCTTC.

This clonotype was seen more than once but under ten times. CDR3 bases: TGTGCCAGCACCCCCAACCTCTCAGATACGCAGTATTTT. Encoded protein: CASTPNLSDTQYF. The chain uses TRBV28 and TRBJ2-3; D is ambiguous. CDR3 size: 13 residues. V dropped 7 bases and J dropped 4 bases, with 12 bases sitting between them. Germline CDR1 reads MDHEN; CDR2 reads SYDVKM.

The CDR3, as DNA: TGCGCCAGCAGCTTGACCCTAAGGGAAGCGCAGTATTTT. Its protein is CASSLTLREAQYF. The chain employs TRBV5-1 and TRBJ2-3, with unresolved D. This CDR3 comprises 13 residues. The V gene lost 1 base and the J gene lost 10 bases, with 13 bases spanning the gap. Germline V gene data show CDR1 as SGHRS and CDR2 as YFSETQ.

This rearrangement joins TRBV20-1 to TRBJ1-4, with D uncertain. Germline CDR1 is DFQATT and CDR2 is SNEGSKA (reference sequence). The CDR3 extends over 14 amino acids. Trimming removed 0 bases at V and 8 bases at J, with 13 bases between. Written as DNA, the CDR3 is TGCAGTGCTAGAGAGGGCAAATCTAGGGAAAAACTGTTTTTT. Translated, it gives CSAREGKSREKLFF.

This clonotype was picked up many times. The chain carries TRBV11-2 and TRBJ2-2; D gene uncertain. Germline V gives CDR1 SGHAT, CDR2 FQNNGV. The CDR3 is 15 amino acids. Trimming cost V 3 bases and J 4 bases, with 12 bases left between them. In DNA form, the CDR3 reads TGTGCCAGCAGCTTTTATAGACTCCTCACCGGGGAGCTGTTTTTT. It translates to CASSFYRLLTGELFF.

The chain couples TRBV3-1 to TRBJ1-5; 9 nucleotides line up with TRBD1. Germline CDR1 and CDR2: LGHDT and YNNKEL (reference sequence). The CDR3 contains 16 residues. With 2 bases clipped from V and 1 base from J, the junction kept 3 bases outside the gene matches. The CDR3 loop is CASSQSGTGSNQPQHF. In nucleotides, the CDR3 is TGTGCCAGCAGCCAATCGGGGACAGGGAGCAATCAGCCCCAGCATTTT.

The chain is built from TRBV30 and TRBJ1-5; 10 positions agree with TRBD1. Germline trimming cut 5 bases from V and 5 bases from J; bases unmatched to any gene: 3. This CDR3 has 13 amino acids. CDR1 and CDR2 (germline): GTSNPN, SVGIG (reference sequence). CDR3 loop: CAWAGTGDQPQHF. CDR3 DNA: TGTGCCTGGGCCGGGACAGGGGATCAGCCCCAGCATTTT. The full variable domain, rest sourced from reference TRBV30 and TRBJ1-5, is SQTIHQWPATLVQPVGSPLSLECTVEGTSNPNLYWYRQAAGRGLQLLFYSVGIGQISSEVPQNLSASRPQDRQFILSSKKLLLSDSGFYLCAWAGTGDQPQHFGDGTRLSIL.

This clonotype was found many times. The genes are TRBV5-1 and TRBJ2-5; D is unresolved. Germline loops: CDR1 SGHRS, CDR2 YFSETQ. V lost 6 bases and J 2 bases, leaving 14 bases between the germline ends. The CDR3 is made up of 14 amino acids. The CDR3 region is CASTVGPAQETQYF. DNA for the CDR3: TGCGCCAGCACGGTCGGACCCGCACAAGAGACCCAGTACTTC.

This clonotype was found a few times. The CDR3 coding sequence is TGCGCCAGCAGCTCGGGACAGGCGAACCAAGAGACCCAGTACTTC. Translating gives CASSSGQANQETQYF. The chain links TRBV5-1 to TRBJ2-5; 8 bases align to TRBD1. The CDR3 consists of 15 residues. V shed 3 bases, J shed 0 bases, and the junction held 4 bases outside the gene matches. Germline assignment: CDR1 SGHRS and CDR2 YFSETQ. Full variable domain (outside the CDR3, taken from reference TRBV5-1 and TRBJ2-5): KAGVTQTPRYLIKTRGQQVTLSCSPISGHRSVSWYQQTPGQGLQFLFEYFSETQRNKGNFPGRFSGRQFSNSRSEMNVSTLELGDSALYLCASSSGQANQETQYFGPGTRLLVL.